Following are 4 T cell receptor beta chains from one sample sequenced in a study of T-cell memory formation after mild COVID-19. TCRdb ran MiXCR on the 5' RACE reads and lists one entry per CDR3 protein. In the table there are 85,000 to 120,000 distinct CDR3 sequences, about 15% of which are singletons. Sequenced sample: PBMCs or a T cell subset sorted from them (not recorded which). All receptors come from an adult woman who had mild COVID-19 (a few samples of this study predate the infection). Cell type and time point are not known.

As to this clonotype: Compared with germline, one end of the junction differs, possibly owing to a read error. J is TRBJ2-1 and V is TRBV4-3, with 9 bases lining up with TRBD2. CDR1 LGHNA and CDR2 YSLEER come from the germline V gene. The CDR3 has 18 residues. The CDR3 loop reads CVSSQDTSGQFSYNEQFF. CDR3 DNA sequence: TGCGTCAGCAGCCAAGATACTAGCGGGCAGTTCTCCTACAATGAGCAGTTCTTC.

The chain joins TRBV9 to TRBJ2-1; 7 nucleotides line up with TRBD2. Germline CDR1 reads SGDLS; CDR2 reads YYNGEE. J gave up 3 bases and V 0 bases, and 3 bases lay outside the gene matches. The CDR3 contains 15 residues. CDR3 bases: TGTGCCAGCAGCGTAGCGGGGGGACGCTACAATGAGCAGTTCTTC. Protein: CASSVAGGRYNEQFF.

This rearrangement joins TRBV6-2 or TRBV6-3 to TRBJ2-7, with D possibly being TRBD1 (6 bases). CDR1 and CDR2 (germline): MNHEY, SVGEGT. The CDR3 consists of 11 residues. Trimming removed 2 bases from V and 9 bases from J, with 8 bases in between. The CDR3 bases are TGTGCCAGCAGTTACGCACAGGGGCAGTACTTC. Its protein is CASSYAQGQYF.

The chain is built from TRBV4-3 and TRBJ2-1, with 11 bases that match TRBD2. The germline V gene has CDR1 LGHNA and CDR2 YSLEER. V gave up 0 bases and J gave up 0 bases; unmatched junction bases: 7. This CDR3 spans 19 amino acids. As DNA, the CDR3 is TGCGCCAGCAGCCAAGAGGGCCTAGCGGGAGGATTCTCCTACAATGAGCAGTTCTTC. Amino acid sequence: CASSQEGLAGGFSYNEQFF.